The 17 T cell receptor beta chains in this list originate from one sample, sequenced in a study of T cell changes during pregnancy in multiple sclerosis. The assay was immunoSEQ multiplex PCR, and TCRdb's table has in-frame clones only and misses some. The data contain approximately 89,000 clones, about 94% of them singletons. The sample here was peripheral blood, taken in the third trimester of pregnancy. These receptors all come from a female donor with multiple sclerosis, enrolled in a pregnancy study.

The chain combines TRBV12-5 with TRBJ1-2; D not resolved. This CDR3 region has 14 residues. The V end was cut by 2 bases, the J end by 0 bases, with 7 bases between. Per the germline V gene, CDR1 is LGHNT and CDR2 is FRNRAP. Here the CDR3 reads CASGLYLTNYGYTF. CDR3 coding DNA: TGTGCTAGTGGTTTGTATCTAACTAACTATGGCTACACCTTC.

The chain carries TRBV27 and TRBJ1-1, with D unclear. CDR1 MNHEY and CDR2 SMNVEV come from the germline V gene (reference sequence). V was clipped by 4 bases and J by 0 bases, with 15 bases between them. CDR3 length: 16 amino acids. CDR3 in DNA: TGTGCCAGCAGTTCTCGCTCCGACATCCTGAACACTGAAGCTTTCTTT. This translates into CASSSRSDILNTEAFF.

The CDR3 bases are TGTGCCAGTAGTAATCGGGACAGGGCTGAGCAGTTCTTC. Amino acid sequence: CASSNRDRAEQFF. The chain carries TRBV19 and TRBJ2-1, with TRBD1 matching over 9 bases. CDR1 is LNHDA, CDR2 SQIVND, per germline (reference sequence). CDR3 length: 13 residues. After removal of 4 bases from V and 9 bases from J, the junction contained 4 bases not matched to a gene. The complete variable domain, with remaining parts taken from reference TRBV19 and TRBJ2-1, reads DGGITQSPKYLFRKEGQNVTLSCEQNLNHDAMYWYRQDPGQGLRLIYYSQIVNDFQKGDIAEGYSVSREKKESFPLTVTSAQKNPTAFYLCASSNRDRAEQFFGPGTRLTVL.

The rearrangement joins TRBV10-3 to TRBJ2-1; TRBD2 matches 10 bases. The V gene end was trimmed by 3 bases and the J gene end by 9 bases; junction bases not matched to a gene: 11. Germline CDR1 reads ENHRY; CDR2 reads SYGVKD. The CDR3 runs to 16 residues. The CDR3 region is CAISDRLAGEWSEQFF. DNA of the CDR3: TGTGCCATCAGTGATCGTCTAGCGGGAGAGTGGAGTGAGCAGTTCTTC.

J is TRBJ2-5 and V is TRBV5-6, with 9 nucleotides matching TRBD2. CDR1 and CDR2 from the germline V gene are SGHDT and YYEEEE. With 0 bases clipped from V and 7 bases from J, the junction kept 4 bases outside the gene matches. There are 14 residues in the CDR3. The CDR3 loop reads CASSLGGREGTQYF. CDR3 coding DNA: TGTGCCAGCAGCTTGGGCGGGAGGGAGGGGACCCAGTACTTC.

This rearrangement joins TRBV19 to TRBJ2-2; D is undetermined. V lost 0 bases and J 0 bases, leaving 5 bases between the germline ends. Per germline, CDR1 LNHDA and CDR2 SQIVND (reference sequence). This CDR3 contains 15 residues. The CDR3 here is CASSIDQTNTGELFF. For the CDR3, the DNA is TGTGCCAGTAGTATAGATCAAACGAACACCGGGGAGCTGTTTTTT.

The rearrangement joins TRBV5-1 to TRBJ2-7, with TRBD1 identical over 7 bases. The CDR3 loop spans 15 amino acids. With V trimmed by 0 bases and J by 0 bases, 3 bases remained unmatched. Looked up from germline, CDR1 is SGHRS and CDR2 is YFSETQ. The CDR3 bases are TGCGCCAGCAGCTTGGGGGGACAGCGCTCCTACGAGCAGTACTTC. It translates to CASSLGGQRSYEQYF.

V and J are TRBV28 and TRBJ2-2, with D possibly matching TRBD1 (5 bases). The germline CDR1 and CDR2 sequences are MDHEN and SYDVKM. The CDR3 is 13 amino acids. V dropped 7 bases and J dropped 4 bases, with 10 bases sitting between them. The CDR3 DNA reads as TGTGCCAGCATCGAAGGGGTCACCGGGGAGCTGTTTTTT. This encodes CASIEGVTGELFF.

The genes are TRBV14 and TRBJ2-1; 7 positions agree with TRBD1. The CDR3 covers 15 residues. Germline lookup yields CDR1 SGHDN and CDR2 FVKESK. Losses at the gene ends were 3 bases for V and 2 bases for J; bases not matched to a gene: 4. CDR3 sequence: CASSQRGQAYNEQFF. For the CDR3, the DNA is TGTGCCAGCAGCCAGAGGGGGCAAGCCTACAATGAGCAGTTCTTC.

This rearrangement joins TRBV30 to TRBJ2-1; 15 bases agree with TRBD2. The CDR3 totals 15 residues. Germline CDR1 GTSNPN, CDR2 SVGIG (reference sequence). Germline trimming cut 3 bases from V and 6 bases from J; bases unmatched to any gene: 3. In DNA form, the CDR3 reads TGTGCCTGGAGACGGACTAGCGGGAGGGTCAATGAGCAGTTCTTC. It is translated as CAWRRTSGRVNEQFF.

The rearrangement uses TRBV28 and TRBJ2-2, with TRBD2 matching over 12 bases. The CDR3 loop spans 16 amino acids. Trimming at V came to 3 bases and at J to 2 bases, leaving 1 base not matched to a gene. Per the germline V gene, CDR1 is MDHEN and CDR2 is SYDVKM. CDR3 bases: TGTGCCAGCAGTTTGACTAGCGGGAGAAACACCGGGGAGCTGTTTTTT. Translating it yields CASSLTSGRNTGELFF.

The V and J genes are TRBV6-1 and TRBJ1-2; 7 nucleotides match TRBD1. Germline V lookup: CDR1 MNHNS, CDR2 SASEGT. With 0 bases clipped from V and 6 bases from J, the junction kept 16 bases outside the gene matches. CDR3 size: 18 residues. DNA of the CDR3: TGTGCCAGCAGTGAAGCGTTTCCCGGGCGAGGGACAGCCGATGGCTACACCTTC. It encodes CASSEAFPGRGTADGYTF.

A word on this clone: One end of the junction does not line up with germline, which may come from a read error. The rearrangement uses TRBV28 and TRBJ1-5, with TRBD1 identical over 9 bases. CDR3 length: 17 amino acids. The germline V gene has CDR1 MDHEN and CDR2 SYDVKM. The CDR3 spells CASSSLPGTGSSQPQHF. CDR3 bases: TGTGCCAGCAGTTCCCTCCCCGGGACAGGGAGCAGTCAGCCCCAGCATTTT.

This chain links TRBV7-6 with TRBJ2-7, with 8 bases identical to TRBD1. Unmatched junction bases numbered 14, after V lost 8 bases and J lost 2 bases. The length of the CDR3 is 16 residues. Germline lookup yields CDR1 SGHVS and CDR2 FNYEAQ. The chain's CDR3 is CASAPRLDRGPYEQYF. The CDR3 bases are TGTGCCAGCGCGCCGAGACTAGACAGGGGCCCCTACGAGCAGTACTTC.

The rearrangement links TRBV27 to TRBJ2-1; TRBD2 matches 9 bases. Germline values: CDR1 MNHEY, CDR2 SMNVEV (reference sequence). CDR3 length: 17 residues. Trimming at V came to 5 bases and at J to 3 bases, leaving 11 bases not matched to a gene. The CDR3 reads CASSPPALAGIYNEQFF. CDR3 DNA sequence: TGTGCCAGCAGTCCCCCCGCCCTAGCGGGAATCTACAATGAGCAGTTCTTC.

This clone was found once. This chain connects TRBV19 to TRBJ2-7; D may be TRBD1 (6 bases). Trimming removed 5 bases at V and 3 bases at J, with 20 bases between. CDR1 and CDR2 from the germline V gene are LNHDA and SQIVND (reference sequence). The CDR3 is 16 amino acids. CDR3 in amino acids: CASSSHTVVQGYEQYF. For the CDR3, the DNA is TGTGCCAGTAGTTCCCACACCGTTGTACAGGGCTACGAGCAGTACTTC.

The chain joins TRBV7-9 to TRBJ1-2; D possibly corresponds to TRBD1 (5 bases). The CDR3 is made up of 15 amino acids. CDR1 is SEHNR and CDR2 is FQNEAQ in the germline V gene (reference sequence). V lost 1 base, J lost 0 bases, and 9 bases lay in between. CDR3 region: CASSLGRAANYGYTF. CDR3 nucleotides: TGTGCCAGCAGCTTAGGCAGGGCGGCTAACTATGGCTACACCTTC.